This is a list of T cell receptor beta chains from one sample in a study of T cell responses to AZD1222 COVID-19 vaccine. Clones were sequenced by immunoSEQ multiplex PCR, and TCRdb holds only the in-frame ones, with some missing. The table lists 250,000 or so clones, 85% to 95% of them singletons. Sequenced material: peripheral blood, taken on day 0 of AZD1222 vaccination. These receptors originate from an adult in good health. CDR3s include the opening cysteine and the closing phenylalanine or tryptophan. A D gene is named only where the DNA matches it firmly. Only part of the rows carry a size: once, few, many, or a class if the clone is expanded.

v_gene	j_gene	d_gene	abundance	CDR3aa	CDR3nt
TRBV5-1	TRBJ1-1	NA	NA	CASSFLSGRNEAFF	TGCGCCAGCAGCTTTCTCTCAGGGCGAAATGAAGCTTTCTTT
TRBV23-1	TRBJ1-4	TRBD1	NA	CASRWQGGEKLFF	TGCGCCAGCAGATGGCAGGGGGGGGAAAAACTGTTTTTT
TRBV4-2	TRBJ1-2	NA	NA	CASSQDPDGYTF	TGTGCCAGCAGCCAAGATCCGGATGGCTACACCTTC
TRBV28	TRBJ1-3	NA	NA	CASSVPAGAPGNTIYF	TGTGCCAGCAGTGTACCCGCCGGGGCCCCTGGAAACACCATATATTTT
TRBV21-1	TRBJ1-4	NA	NA	CASSNRRRVNEKLFF	TGTGCCAGCAGCAATAGGCGAAGGGTGAATGAAAAACTGTTTTTT
TRBV7-9	TRBJ1-2	NA	NA	CASSTDGLF	TGTGCCAGCAGCACTGACGGACTCTTC
TRBV10-3	TRBJ2-2	NA	NA	CAISGGPSELFF	TGTGCCATCAGTGGGGGTCCATCGGAGCTGTTTTTT
TRBV5-1	TRBJ2-3	NA	NA	CASSLDNTDTQYF	TGCGCCAGCAGCCTCGACAACACAGATACGCAGTATTTT
TRBV6-5	TRBJ2-2	NA	NA	CASSLNTGELFF	TGTGCCAGCAGTTTGAACACCGGGGAGCTGTTTTTT
TRBV7-9	TRBJ2-7	NA	NA	CASSYGAWYEQYF	TGTGCCAGCAGCTACGGGGCCTGGTACGAGCAGTACTTC
TRBV19	TRBJ2-7	NA	NA	CATSLGGRANEQYF	TGTGCCACCTCGCTTGGGGGCAGGGCCAACGAGCAGTACTTC
TRBV4-1	TRBJ1-6	TRBD1	once	CASSQNPWRGTGESPLHF	TGCGCCAGCAGCCAAAATCCTTGGCGGGGGACAGGGGAATCACCCCTCCACTTT